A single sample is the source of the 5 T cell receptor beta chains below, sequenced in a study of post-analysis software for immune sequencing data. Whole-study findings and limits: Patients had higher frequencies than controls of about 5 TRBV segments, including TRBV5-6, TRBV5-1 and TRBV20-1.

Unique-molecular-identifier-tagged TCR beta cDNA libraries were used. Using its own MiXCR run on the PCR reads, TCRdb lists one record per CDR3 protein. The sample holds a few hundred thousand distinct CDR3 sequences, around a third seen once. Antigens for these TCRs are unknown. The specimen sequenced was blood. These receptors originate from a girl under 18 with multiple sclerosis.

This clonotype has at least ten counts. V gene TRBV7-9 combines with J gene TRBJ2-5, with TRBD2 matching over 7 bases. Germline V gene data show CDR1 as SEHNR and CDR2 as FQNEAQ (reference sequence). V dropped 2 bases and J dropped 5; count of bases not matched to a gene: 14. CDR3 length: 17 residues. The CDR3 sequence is CASSLTSAGVGLETQYF. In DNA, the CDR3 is TGTGCCAGCAGCTTAACGTCGGCGGGGGTTGGGTTGGAGACCCAGTACTTC.

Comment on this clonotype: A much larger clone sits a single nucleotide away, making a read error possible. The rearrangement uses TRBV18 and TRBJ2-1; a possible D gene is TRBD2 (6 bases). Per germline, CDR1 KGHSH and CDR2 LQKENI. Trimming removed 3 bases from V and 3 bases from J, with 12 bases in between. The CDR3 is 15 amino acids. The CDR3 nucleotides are TGTGCCAGCTCACCCAGACTAGTGTTCTACAATGAGCAGTTCTTC. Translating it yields CASSPRLVFYNEQFF. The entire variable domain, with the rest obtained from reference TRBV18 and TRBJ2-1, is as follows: NAGVMQNPRHLVRRRGQEARLRCSPMKGHSHVYWYRQLPEEGLKFMVYLQKENIIDESGMPKERFSAEFPKEGPSILRIQQVVRGDSAAYFCASSPRLVFYNEQFFGPGTRLTVL.

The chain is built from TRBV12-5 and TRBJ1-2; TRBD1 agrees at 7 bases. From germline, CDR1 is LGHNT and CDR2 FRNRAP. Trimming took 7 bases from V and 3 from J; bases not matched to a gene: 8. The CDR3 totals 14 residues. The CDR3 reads CASAPTGTYYGYTF. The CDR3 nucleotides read TGTGCTAGTGCCCCGACAGGGACTTACTATGGCTACACCTTC.

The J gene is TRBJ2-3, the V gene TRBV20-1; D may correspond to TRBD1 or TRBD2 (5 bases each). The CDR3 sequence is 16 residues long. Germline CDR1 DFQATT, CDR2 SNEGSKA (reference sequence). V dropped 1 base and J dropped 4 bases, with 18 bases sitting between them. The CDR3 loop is CSARVLGAGIADTQYF. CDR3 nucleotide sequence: TGCAGTGCTAGAGTTCTCGGGGCAGGGATCGCAGATACGCAGTATTTT.

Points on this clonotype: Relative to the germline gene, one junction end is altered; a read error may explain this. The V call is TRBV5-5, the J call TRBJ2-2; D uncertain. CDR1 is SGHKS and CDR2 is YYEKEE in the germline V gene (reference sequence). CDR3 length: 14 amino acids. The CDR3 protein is CAISLGWDTGELFF. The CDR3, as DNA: TGTGCCATCAGCTTGGGATGGGACACCGGGGAGCTGTTTTTT.